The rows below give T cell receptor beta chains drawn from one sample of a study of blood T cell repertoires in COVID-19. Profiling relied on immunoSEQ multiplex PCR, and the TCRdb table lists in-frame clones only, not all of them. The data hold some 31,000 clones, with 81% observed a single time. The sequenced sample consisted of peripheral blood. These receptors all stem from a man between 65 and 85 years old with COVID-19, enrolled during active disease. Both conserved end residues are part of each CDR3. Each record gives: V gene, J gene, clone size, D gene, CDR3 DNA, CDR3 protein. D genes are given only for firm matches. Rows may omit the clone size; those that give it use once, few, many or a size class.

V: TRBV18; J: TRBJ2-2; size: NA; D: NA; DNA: TGTGCCAGCTCACTTGGGACTGGGAACACCGGGGAGCTGTTTTTT; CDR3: CASSLGTGNTGELFF
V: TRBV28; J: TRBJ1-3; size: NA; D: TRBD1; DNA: TGTGCCAGCAGTTACGACAGGGGGCAGAACACCATATATTTT; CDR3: CASSYDRGQNTIYF
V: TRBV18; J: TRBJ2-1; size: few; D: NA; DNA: TGTGCCAGCTCACGAAACAGGGGGGGAGAGCAGTTCTTC; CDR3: CASSRNRGGEQFF
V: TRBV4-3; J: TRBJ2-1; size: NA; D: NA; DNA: TGCGCCAGCAGCCAAGAGGGGATAAGGGGGACTGAGCAGTTCTTC; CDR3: CASSQEGIRGTEQFF
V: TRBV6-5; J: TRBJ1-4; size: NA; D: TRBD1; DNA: TGTGCCAGCTTACGGATTGGACAGGGGTTTGAAAAACTGTTTTTT; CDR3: CASLRIGQGFEKLFF
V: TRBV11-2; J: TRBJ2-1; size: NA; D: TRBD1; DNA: TGTGCCAGCAGCTTAGGGGACAGAAATGAGCAGTTCTTC; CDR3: CASSLGDRNEQFF
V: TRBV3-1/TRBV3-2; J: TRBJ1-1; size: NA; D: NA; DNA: TGTGCCAGCAGCCAAGAGTTAGTGGCGGGCACTGAAGCTTTCTTT; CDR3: CASSQELVAGTEAFF
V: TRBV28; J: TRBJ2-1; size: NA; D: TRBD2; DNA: TGTGCCAGCAGTTTATTGAGCGGGGGCGTCTACAATGAGCAGTTCTTC; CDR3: CASSLLSGGVYNEQFF
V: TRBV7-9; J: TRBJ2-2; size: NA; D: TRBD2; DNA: TGTGCCAGCAGCTCACTAGCGGGAGGTCCCAACACCGGGGAGCTGTTTTTT; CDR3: CASSSLAGGPNTGELFF
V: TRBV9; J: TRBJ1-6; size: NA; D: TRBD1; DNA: TGTGCCAGCAGTGATGACAGGGAACGGTCCTATAATTCACCCCTCCACTTT; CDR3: CASSDDRERSYNSPLHF
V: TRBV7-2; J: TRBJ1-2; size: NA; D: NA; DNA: TGTGCCAGCAGCCCCGGGGGTTACGGCTATGGCTACACCTTC; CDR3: CASSPGGYGYGYTF
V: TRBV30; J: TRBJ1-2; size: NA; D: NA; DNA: TGTGCCTGGAGTTTGGTACGGGTCTGGGGCTACACCTTC; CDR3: CAWSLVRVWGYTF
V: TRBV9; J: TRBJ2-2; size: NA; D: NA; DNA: TGTGCCAGCAGCGTAGTAGGAGGTTACACCGGGGAGCTGTTTTTT; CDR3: CASSVVGGYTGELFF
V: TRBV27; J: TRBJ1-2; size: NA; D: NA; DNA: TGTGCCAGCAGTCCCCAGGGGCTTAACTATGGCTACACCTTC; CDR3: CASSPQGLNYGYTF
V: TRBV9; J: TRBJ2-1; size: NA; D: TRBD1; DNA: TGTGCCAGCAGCGTCCCCCTGACAGGGATGGTGGACAATGAGCAGTTCTTC; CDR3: CASSVPLTGMVDNEQFF
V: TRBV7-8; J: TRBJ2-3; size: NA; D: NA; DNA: TGTGCCAGCAGCCCAATACTCAGGACAGATACGCAGTATTTT; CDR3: CASSPILRTDTQYF
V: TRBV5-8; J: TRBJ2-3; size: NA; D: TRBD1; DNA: TGTGCCAGCATCAAGGACAGGCCAGGGGATACGCAGTATTTT; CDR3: CASIKDRPGDTQYF
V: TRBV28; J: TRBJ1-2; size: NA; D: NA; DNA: TGTGCCAGCAGTTTAGCCCGGAGGGGTCTAGGTGGCTACACCTTC; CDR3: CASSLARRGLGGYTF
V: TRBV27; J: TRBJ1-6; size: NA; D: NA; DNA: TGTGCCAGCAGTTTTCGGGCAGGCGGGAGTAATTCACCCCTCCACTTT; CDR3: CASSFRAGGSNSPLHF
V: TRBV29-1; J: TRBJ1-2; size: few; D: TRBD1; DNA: TGCAGCGTTACAAGACAGGGGGCGAGCTATGGCTACACCTTC; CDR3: CSVTRQGASYGYTF
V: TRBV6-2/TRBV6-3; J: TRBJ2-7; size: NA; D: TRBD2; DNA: TGTGCCAGCAGCTCCGGGACTATTACCGGGGAGCAGTACTTC; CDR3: CASSSGTITGEQYF
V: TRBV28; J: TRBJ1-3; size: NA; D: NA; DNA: TGTGCCAGCAGTCGCAGGGAAGCTGGAAACACCATATATTTT; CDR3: CASSRREAGNTIYF
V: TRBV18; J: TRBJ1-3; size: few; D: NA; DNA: TGTGCCAGCTCAGCGACAACAGGGTTACTCTCTGGAAACACCATATATTTT; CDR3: CASSATTGLLSGNTIYF
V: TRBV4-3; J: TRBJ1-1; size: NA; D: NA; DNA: TGCGCCAGCAGCCAAGAGAGGGCCAGCCGCACTGAAGCTTTCTTT; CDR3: CASSQERASRTEAFF
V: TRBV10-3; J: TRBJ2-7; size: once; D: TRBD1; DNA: TGTGCCATCAGTGGACGGGACAGGGGGCGGGAAGAGCAGTACTTC; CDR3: CAISGRDRGREEQYF
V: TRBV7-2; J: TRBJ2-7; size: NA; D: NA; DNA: TGTGCCAGCAGCTTACAGGCGGACTTCTCCTACGAGCAGTACTTC; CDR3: CASSLQADFSYEQYF
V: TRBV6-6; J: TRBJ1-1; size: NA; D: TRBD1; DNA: TGTGCCAGCAGTTACGGACAGGATGAAGCTTTCTTT; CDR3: CASSYGQDEAFF
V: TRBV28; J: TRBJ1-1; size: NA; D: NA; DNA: TGTGCCAGCAGTTTAGGGGGGGTCACTGAAGCTTTCTTT; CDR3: CASSLGGVTEAFF